This T cell receptor beta chain came from a study of blood T cell repertoires in COVID-19. Whole-study context: Acute-phase and convalescent COVID-19 samples originated in the United States, Italy and Spain.

Trimming removed 5 bases from V and 0 bases from J, with 19 bases in between. This CDR3 is 17 amino acids long. The V gene's germline CDR1 is LNHNV and CDR2 YYDKDF (reference sequence). Sequencing was performed with immunoSEQ multiplex PCR; in TCRdb, only in-frame clones are kept and a portion is missing. This sample has approximately 220,000 clones, with approximately 86% found just once. The sequenced sample consisted of peripheral blood. The TCR sequence derives from a man aged 40-49 years with acute or convalescent COVID-19. V gene TRBV15 combines with J gene TRBJ1-1, with TRBD1 as a possible D gene (6 bases). The CDR3 sequence is CATSPTGTTLVNTEAFF. The CDR3, as DNA: TGTGCCACCAGCCCGACAGGAACGACCCTCGTGAACACTGAAGCTTTCTTT. The full variable domain, in which reference TRBV15 and TRBJ1-1 provide the parts outside the CDR3, is DAMVIQNPRYQVTQFGKPVTLSCSQTLNHNVMYWYQQKSSQAPKLLFHYYDKDFNNEADTPDNFQSRRPNTSFCFLDIRSPGLGDTAMYLCATSPTGTTLVNTEAFFGQGTRLTVV.